Described below is a single T cell receptor (beta chain) sequence and its context. Its antigen is undetermined. The table came from immunoSEQ multiplex PCR; TCRdb's copy has only in-frame clones and leaves some out. This table has 120,000 or so clones, over 75% appearing once. V gave up 0 bases and J gave up 6 bases; unmatched junction bases: 3. Germline V gene sequence: CDR1 GTSNPN, CDR2 SVGIG (reference sequence). CDR3 length equals 15 residues. This sample stems from a study of T cell responses to AZD1222 COVID-19 vaccine. Study-wide findings and caveats: Two AZD1222 doses significantly raised spike-specific TCR breadth and depth over controls. Only after the peak T cell response were repertoires sampled.

J is TRBJ2-1 and V is TRBV30, with 12 positions matching TRBD2. This sequence was found in an adult in good health. Source: peripheral blood, taken on day 0 of AZD1222 vaccination. The CDR3 is CAWSVRLAGVNEQFF. CDR3 in DNA: TGTGCCTGGAGTGTCCGACTAGCGGGAGTCAATGAGCAGTTCTTC.